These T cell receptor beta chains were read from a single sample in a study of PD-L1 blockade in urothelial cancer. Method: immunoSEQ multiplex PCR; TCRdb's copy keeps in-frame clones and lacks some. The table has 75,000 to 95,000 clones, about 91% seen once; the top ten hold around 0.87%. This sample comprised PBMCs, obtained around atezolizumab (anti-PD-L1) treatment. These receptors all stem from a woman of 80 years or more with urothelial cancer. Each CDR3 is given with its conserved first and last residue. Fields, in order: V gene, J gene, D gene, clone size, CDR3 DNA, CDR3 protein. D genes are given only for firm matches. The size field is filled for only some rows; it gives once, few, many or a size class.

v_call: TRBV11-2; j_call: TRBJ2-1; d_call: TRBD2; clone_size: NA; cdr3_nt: TGTGCCAGCAGCCGGGGGGGAGGGAGATACAATGAGCAGTTCTTC; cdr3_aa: CASSRGGGRYNEQFF
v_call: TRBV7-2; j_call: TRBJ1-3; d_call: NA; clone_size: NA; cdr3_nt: TGTGCCAGCAGCTTATGGGTAGCCGATTCTGGAAACACCATATATTTT; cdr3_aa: CASSLWVADSGNTIYF
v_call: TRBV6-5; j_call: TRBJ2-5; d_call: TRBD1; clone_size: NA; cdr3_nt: TGTGCCAGCAGTGAGTGGGACAGGCAAGAGACCCAGTACTTC; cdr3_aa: CASSEWDRQETQYF
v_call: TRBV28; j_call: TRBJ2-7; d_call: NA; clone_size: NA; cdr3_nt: TGTGCCAGCAGGCGATTGACAGGCGAGTCCTACGAGCAGTACTTC; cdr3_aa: CASRRLTGESYEQYF
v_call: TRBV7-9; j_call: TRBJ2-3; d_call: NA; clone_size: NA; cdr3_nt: TGTGCCAGCAGCTTAGGTAACAGGGATACCGGGCATTTT; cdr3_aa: CASSLGNRDTGHF
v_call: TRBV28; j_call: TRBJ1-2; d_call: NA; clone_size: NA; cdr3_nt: TGTGCCAGCAGTTCCTCCAGTAACTATGGCTACACCTTC; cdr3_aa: CASSSSSNYGYTF
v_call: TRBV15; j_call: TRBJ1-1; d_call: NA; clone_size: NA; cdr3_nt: TGTGCCACCAGCAGAGGGGGCTCGGAAGCTTTCTTT; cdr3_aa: CATSRGGSEAFF
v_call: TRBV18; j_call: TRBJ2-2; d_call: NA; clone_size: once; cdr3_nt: TGTGCCAGCTCACCAGAGGATTTCACCGGGGAGCTGTTTTTT; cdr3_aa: CASSPEDFTGELFF
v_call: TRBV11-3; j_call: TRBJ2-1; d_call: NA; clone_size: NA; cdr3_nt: TGTGCCAGCAGCTTAGATCGGCTAGCGGAGCAGTTCTTC; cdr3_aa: CASSLDRLAEQFF
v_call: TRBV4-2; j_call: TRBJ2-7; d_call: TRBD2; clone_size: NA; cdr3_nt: TGTGCCAGCAGCCAGTCGATCGGGACTAGCGGGAGTATCCCCTACGAGCAGTACTTC; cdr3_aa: CASSQSIGTSGSIPYEQYF
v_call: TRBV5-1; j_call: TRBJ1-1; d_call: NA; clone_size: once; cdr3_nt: TGCGCCAGCAGCTTGAAGGGGGGGCAGATGACTGAAGCTTTCTTT; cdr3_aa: CASSLKGGQMTEAFF
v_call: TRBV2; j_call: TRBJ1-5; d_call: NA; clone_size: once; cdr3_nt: TGTGCCAGCAGTCGAGACAGACCCAATCAGCCCCAGCATTTT; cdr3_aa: CASSRDRPNQPQHF
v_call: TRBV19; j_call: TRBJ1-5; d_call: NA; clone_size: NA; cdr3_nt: TGTGCCAGTAGTATAGTGGGGGGTCAGCCCCAGCATTTT; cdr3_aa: CASSIVGGQPQHF